This T cell receptor beta chain emerged from a study of T cell responses to AZD1222 COVID-19 vaccine (dated by TCRdb to the early 2020s). Regarding the study in general: A total of more than 230 trial participants underwent TCR sequencing, of whom about 200 had received two doses of AZD1222 and around 25 had received two doses of the MenACWY control vaccine. Trial participants were enrolled by age into 18-55, 56-69 and 70-plus year subgroups, with roughly 160, 29 and 62 TCR-sequenced participants respectively.

The sample's time point label, decoded: about 28 days (+/-7) after the second vaccine dose. AZD1222 recipients whose second dose came at about 4 weeks and those whose second dose came at about 12 weeks were combined into one group, since spike-specific TCR depth and breadth did not differ between the two schedules. Vaccinee samples were obtained from the UK trials COV001 and COV002, which included a single-blind randomized controlled phase 2/3 trial of AZD1222 (ChAdOx1 nCoV-19) in healthy adults. For TCRbeta chain sequencing, PBMC samples from trial participants were taken at day 0 and at day 28 after the second dose. Concerning this clone itself: Its antigen specificity is not known. The input lacks base qualities; no much larger clone sits a single base away.

The CDR3 regions of human TCRbeta chains were analyzed by immunosequencing. In the paper's pipeline: Repertoire TCRs were checked for matches against a reference library of SARS-CoV-2-specific TCRs that had been generated using the MIRA antigen-specificity platform. Breadth was defined as the fraction of unique TCRs that were SARS-CoV-2-associated. Depth was defined as the fraction of total T cells that were SARS-CoV-2-associated. Using the MIRA data, every spike-specific TCR was mapped to the spike region that the TCR reacted to and assigned to either a CD4 or a CD8 class. Log10-transformed breadth and depth values were compared by one-way ANOVA with Sidak's multiple comparisons tests. The source is immuneACCESS, and TCRdb retained only in-frame sequences with V and J called. Part of the clones is not carried over; for the studies checked, unresolved V genes explain less than half of this, and the remainder is unexplained. That table supplies the V and J calls and clone size; D and trimming were determined from the DNA. Across this sample there are some 150,000 clones, with around nine tenths seen only once. The ten largest clones take up around 1.5% of the sample.

Sequences MNHEY (CDR1) and SMNVEV (CDR2) are obtained from the germline V gene (reference sequence). V gives up 8 bases and J gives up 0 bases, and the segment between their germline ends measures 15 bases. The CDR3 holds 15 amino acids from the cysteine to the phenylalanine. Solely the CDR3 DNA is kept, with 45 bases framed from the first base. Study-wide findings and limitations: Participants were mostly white British and included more females than males, and it was suggested by the authors that clonal diversity may have been underestimated. Reportedly, almost half of the unique spike-specific TCRs recognized epitopes lying outside the regions that are mutated in the B.1.351 and B.1.1.7 variants. After two AZD1222 doses, both the breadth and the depth of spike-specific TCRs were significantly higher than at day 0 and than in MenACWY recipients. Conclusions about previously exposed vaccinees are limited, since just a handful of AZD1222 recipients were seropositive for SARS-CoV-2 at baseline. Vaccine-associated CD4 TCRs spanned the whole spike protein, with dominant responses in regions 160-218 and 743-854. The 56-69-year group was small, and its depth increase did not reach significance, likely because of low power. Because no day 14 peak-response samples were available, the repertoires could be characterized only after the peak T cell response.

The sample consisted of peripheral blood, taken 28 days after the second AZD1222 dose. The receptor was isolated from an adult who received the AZD1222 COVID-19 vaccine. The rearrangement combines TRBV27 with TRBJ2-3, with no D gene named confidently. The CDR3 loop reads CASRRRETSTDTQYF. The DNA reads as follows: TGTGCCAGCCGTCGGCGCGAAACTAGCACAGATACGCAGTATTTT.